Presented here are 28 T cell receptor beta chains from one specimen sequenced in a study of T cells after yellow fever vaccination. One entry per CDR3 protein results from TCRdb running MiXCR on the 5' RACE reads. The sample lists 300,000 to 400,000 distinct CDR3 sequences; 8.7% were seen once. Material: PBMCs, obtained on the day of the first yellow fever vaccination. These receptors all stem from a man aged 18 to 30 who received the YFV17D yellow fever vaccine.

The chain has TRBV4-2 and TRBJ1-2; unclear D gene. With 0 bases removed from V and 8 bases from J, the gap between germline ends came to 19 bases. This CDR3 spans 16 amino acids. From germline, CDR1 is LGHNA and CDR2 YNFKEQ. This CDR3 reads CASSQDGGGQVGGYTF. The CDR3 nucleotides read TGTGCCAGCAGCCAAGATGGAGGAGGGCAGGTGGGGGGCTACACCTTC.

This clonotype has at least ten counts. V gene TRBV5-1 combines with J gene TRBJ2-7, with D perhaps matching TRBD1 (5 bases). This CDR3 is built from 15 residues. The germline V gene has CDR1 SGHRS and CDR2 YFSETQ. V dropped 4 bases and J dropped 7 bases, with 21 bases sitting between them. The CDR3 loop reads CASSTGQGPFWEQYV. CDR3 in DNA: TGCGCCAGCAGCACCGGACAAGGCCCTTTTTGGGAGCAGTACGTC.

This clonotype was found many times. The V call is TRBV10-3, the J call TRBJ1-3; D gene ambiguous. Between the trimmed V and J ends, which lost 8 bases and 4 bases, there was a span of 12 bases. In germline, CDR1 is ENHRY, CDR2 SYGVKD. The length of the CDR3 is 13 residues. In nucleotides, the CDR3 is TGTGCCATCCCTTGGGAGGCGGGAAACACCATATATTTT. The encoded protein is CAIPWEAGNTIYF.

This clonotype was picked up many times. The CDR3 sequence: CSARDMQRLIINEQFF. CDR3 coding DNA: TGCAGTGCTAGAGATATGCAGCGGCTTATCATCAATGAGCAGTTCTTC. The rearrangement joins TRBV20-1 to TRBJ2-1; a weak D match, TRBD2 (5 bases). Trimming took 0 bases from V and 6 from J, leaving 18 bases between them. Germline V gene data show CDR1 as DFQATT and CDR2 as SNEGSKA (reference sequence). This CDR3 is 16 amino acids long.

This clonotype was seen many times. The gene calls are TRBV6-4 and TRBJ2-3; the match to TRBD2 covers 7 bases. The CDR3 length is 14 residues. Trimming at V came to 7 bases and at J to 2 bases, leaving 6 bases not matched to a gene. Germline assignment: CDR1 MRHNA and CDR2 SNTAGT. CDR3 in DNA: TGTGCCAGCAAACGGGGGGAACACACAGATACGCAGTATTTT. It is translated as CASKRGEHTDTQYF.

The chain couples TRBV15 to TRBJ2-5; TRBD2 matches 11 bases. Germline V CDR1 and CDR2: LNHNV, YYDKDF (reference sequence). V dropped 6 bases and J dropped 3; count of bases not matched to a gene: 0. CDR3 size: 13 residues. The CDR3 coding sequence is TGTGCCACCAGACTAGCGGGGGAAGAGACCCAGTACTTC. It encodes CATRLAGEETQYF.

This clonotype was recorded a few times. The chain uses TRBV7-3 and TRBJ1-1, with D unresolved. This CDR3 contains 15 residues. CDR1 is SGHTA and CDR2 is FQGTGA in the germline V gene. The V and J ends lost 1 base and 2 bases respectively, with 11 bases between them. CDR3 sequence: CASSLNRDTNTEAFF. The CDR3 DNA is TGTGCCAGCAGCTTAAACCGGGATACCAACACTGAAGCTTTCTTT.

This clonotype has more than one count but fewer than ten. J is TRBJ1-3 and V is TRBV4-2; D uncertain. The ends were cut back, 4 bases at V and 0 bases at J, with 22 bases in the middle. This CDR3 has 19 residues. The germline CDR1 and CDR2 sequences are LGHNA and YNFKEQ. CDR3 DNA sequence: TGTGCCAGCAGCCGAAACCCTCGTACAGTCTCCGACTCTGGAAACACCATATATTTT. Protein sequence: CASSRNPRTVSDSGNTIYF.

This chain uses TRBV28 with TRBJ2-1, with TRBD1 identical over 10 bases. This CDR3 spans 15 amino acids. V shed 3 bases, J shed 3 bases, and the junction held 2 bases outside the gene matches. The germline CDR1 and CDR2 sequences are MDHEN and SYDVKM. The CDR3 DNA is TGTGCCAGCAGTTTCAGGACAGGGGGCTACAATGAGCAGTTCTTC. Translating gives CASSFRTGGYNEQFF.

This clonotype was picked up a small number of times. This rearrangement joins TRBV12-3 or TRBV12-4 to TRBJ2-7; 9 nucleotides align to TRBD1. The CDR3 contains 14 residues. V lost 5 bases, J lost 5 bases, and 7 bases stayed unmatched. The DNA of the CDR3 is TGTGCCAGCAGTGATACACAGGGGGCCCACGAGCAGTACTTC. Translating it yields CASSDTQGAHEQYF.

This clonotype was counted between two and nine times. The chain joins TRBV4-2 to TRBJ2-4; unclear D gene. Germline V gives CDR1 LGHNA, CDR2 YNFKEQ. V lost 3 bases and J lost 0, with 6 bases in between. This CDR3 has 14 residues. CDR3 in DNA: TGTGCCAGCAGCCAGATGTCAGCCAAAAACATTCAGTACTTC. It specifies CASSQMSAKNIQYF.

Turning to this clonotype: One junction end disagrees with the germline gene, perhaps due to a read error. This chain joins TRBV10-3 and TRBJ2-2; D is possibly TRBD1 or TRBD2 (5 bases each). CDR1 and CDR2 (germline): ENHRY, SYGVKD. The CDR3 has 16 residues. The DNA of the CDR3 is TGTGCCATCAGTGAGTCGGGACCGATGAACACCTGGGAGCTGTTTTTT. The encoded protein is CAISESGPMNTWELFF.

The chain uses TRBV27 and TRBJ2-7; 8 bases are shared with TRBD1. The CDR3 extends over 14 amino acids. The junction had 8 bases not matched to a gene; V was cut back by 6 bases and J by 4 bases. Germline CDR1 and CDR2: MNHEY and SMNVEV (reference sequence). The CDR3 DNA reads as TGTGCCAGCAGAAGGGGGACAGGAACATACGAGCAGTACTTC. This gives the protein CASRRGTGTYEQYF.

This clonotype showed up just a few times. The gene calls are TRBV29-1 and TRBJ1-2, with D maybe TRBD1 (6 bases). The CDR3 is 8 amino acids. Trimming shortened V by 7 bases and J by 13 bases, and 10 bases separated the two germline ends. CDR1 and CDR2 from the germline V gene are SQVTM and ANQGSEA. In DNA, the CDR3 is TGCAGCGCACAGGGTTTCACCTTC. Protein sequence: CSAQGFTF.

Ten or more counts support this clonotype. This chain joins TRBV12-3 or TRBV12-4 and TRBJ2-1; 11 nucleotides align to TRBD2. CDR3 length: 15 amino acids. J was trimmed by 8 bases and V by 5 bases; bases with no gene match: 8. CDR3: CASSTIAGGPYEQFF. Written as DNA, the CDR3 is TGTGCCAGCAGTACAATAGCGGGGGGGCCTTATGAGCAGTTCTTC.

There are many counts of this clonotype. The chain carries TRBV6-5 and TRBJ1-5; D remains unclear. The CDR3 contains 18 residues. V was shortened by 0 bases and J by 0 bases, with 15 bases between the two germline ends. Germline V gene lookup returns CDR1 MNHEY and CDR2 SVGAGI. The CDR3 nucleotides are TGTGCCAGCAGTTACTCGAGATCGGCCAAGCTTAGCAATCAGCCCCAGCATTTT. Translated: CASSYSRSAKLSNQPQHF.

In the case of this clonotype: A much larger clone is a single base away; this may be a read error. The CDR3 end shows no conserved phenylalanine or tryptophan, and so a read error is likely. V is TRBV12-3 or TRBV12-4 and J is TRBJ2-7; D remains unclear. The CDR3 has 14 amino acids. Trimming took 3 bases from V and 2 from J, leaving 11 bases between them. DNA of the CDR3: TGTGCCAGCAGTTTGGGCGGACGGGCCTACGAGCAGTACGCC. Translating gives CASSLGGRAYEQYA.

The chain joins TRBV5-1 to TRBJ2-3, with a possible D match to TRBD1 (5 bases). Germline V gene lookup returns CDR1 SGHRS and CDR2 YFSETQ. This CDR3 contains 16 residues. Between the trimmed V and J ends, which lost 4 bases and 1 base, there was a span of 16 bases. CDR3 region: CASSLGMGLGTDTQYF. CDR3 DNA: TGCGCCAGCAGCCTGGGGATGGGGCTCGGCACAGATACGCAGTATTTT.

This clonotype was seen a handful of times. This sequence joins TRBV27 and TRBJ2-1; D is possibly TRBD2 (6 bases). V lost 3 bases and J lost 6, with 21 bases in between. Germline CDR1 and CDR2: MNHEY and SMNVEV (reference sequence). This CDR3 is 17 amino acids long. The chain's CDR3 is CASSLSRDPGGLNEQFF. Here the CDR3 DNA reads TGTGCCAGCAGTTTGAGCAGGGACCCAGGAGGGCTCAATGAGCAGTTCTTC.

This clonotype was recorded a few times. The chain uses TRBV4-2 and TRBJ2-3; 11 positions agree with TRBD2. This CDR3 is built from 17 residues. Germline values: CDR1 LGHNA, CDR2 YNFKEQ. Trimming at V came to 0 bases and at J to 5 bases, leaving 7 bases not matched to a gene. For the CDR3, the DNA is TGTGCCAGCAGCCAAGACGGTAGCGGGGGGGCCATAGATACGCAGTATTTT. It codes for CASSQDGSGGAIDTQYF.

This sequence joins TRBV20-1 and TRBJ1-1; a weak D match, TRBD1 (6 bases). Looked up from germline, CDR1 is DFQATT and CDR2 is SNEGSKA (reference sequence). The CDR3 length is 14 residues. V dropped 2 bases and J dropped 1 base, with 11 bases sitting between them. The CDR3 region has the DNA TGCAGTGCTAGAAAAGGGGGACAGAACACTGAAGCTTTCTTT. This sequence encodes CSARKGGQNTEAFF.

This chain's CDR3 is CASRPGGTEPSYEQYV. The DNA of the CDR3 is TGTGCCAGCAGACCCGGAGGGACAGAGCCATCCTACGAGCAGTACGTC. J is TRBJ2-7 and V is TRBV28; D possibly corresponds to TRBD1 (7 bases). V shed 6 bases and J shed 1 base, with 19 bases lying between them. The germline gives CDR1 MDHEN, CDR2 SYDVKM. The CDR3 is 16 residues long.

This clonotype was seen a few times. V usage is TRBV4-2 and J usage is TRBJ2-1; D is possibly TRBD1 or TRBD2 (5 bases each). Trimming left V 7 bases short and J 6 bases short, with 7 bases between. Germline assignment: CDR1 LGHNA and CDR2 YNFKEQ. The CDR3 runs to 11 residues. CDR3 DNA sequence: TGTGCCAGCATTGGGGGCAATGAGCAGTTCTTC. This sequence encodes CASIGGNEQFF.

The chain recombines TRBV15 with TRBJ2-3; D is undetermined. V was shortened by 4 bases and J by 4 bases, with 15 bases between the two germline ends. The CDR3 is 15 residues long. CDR1 is LNHNV and CDR2 is YYDKDF in the germline V gene (reference sequence). CDR3 in amino acids: CATSKFSVEADTQYF. The CDR3 region has the DNA TGTGCCACCAGCAAATTTTCCGTTGAGGCAGATACGCAGTATTTT.

This clonotype was seen a handful of times. Here the CDR3 reads CASDSGGAYTQYF. The CDR3 bases are TGTGCCAGCGACAGCGGGGGGGCATATACGCAGTATTTT. J is TRBJ2-3 and V is TRBV7-2; 10 bases match TRBD2. The CDR3 consists of 13 residues. The germline V gene encodes CDR1 SGHTA and CDR2 FQGNSA. The V and J ends lost 8 bases and 7 bases, in that order; junction bases with no gene match: 6.

In this sample, this clonotype turned up a few times. V usage is TRBV10-3 and J usage is TRBJ2-2; D is ambiguous. The CDR3 is 14 residues long. Per germline, CDR1 ENHRY and CDR2 SYGVKD. V was trimmed by 3 bases and J by 5 bases, leaving 10 bases between them. The CDR3 reads CAISDSALTGELFF. The CDR3 DNA is TGTGCCATCAGTGACTCAGCTTTAACCGGGGAGCTGTTTTTT.

At least ten counts were recorded for this clonotype. This chain links TRBV5-1 with TRBJ1-1, with 8 bases fitting TRBD1. Losses at the gene ends were 4 bases for V and 4 bases for J; bases not matched to a gene: 3. Germline V gene data show CDR1 as SGHRS and CDR2 as YFSETQ. The CDR3 contains 13 residues. CDR3 residues: CASSIGTGTEAFF. In DNA, the CDR3 is TGCGCCAGCAGCATAGGGACAGGCACTGAAGCTTTCTTT.

This clonotype came up a few times. The chain has TRBV6-2 or TRBV6-3 and TRBJ2-1, with 9 bases aligning to TRBD2. From germline, CDR1 is MNHEY and CDR2 SVGEGT. The CDR3 totals 17 residues. The J segment lost 6 bases and the V segment lost 7 bases, leaving 16 bases of the junction unmatched. CDR3 protein: CASTSTTWRGGSNEQFF. The CDR3 DNA is TGTGCCAGCACCTCCACTACTTGGCGGGGGGGCAGCAATGAGCAGTTCTTC.